Shown below are 3 T cell receptor beta chains from a single sample sequenced in a study of blood T cells in healthy people across ages. A second roughly 7 to 11 cycle PCR used barcoded and J-beta primers. TCRdb analysed the 5' RACE reads with MiXCR anew, one entry per CDR3 protein. Counted here are under 1,000,000 distinct CDR3 sequences, roughly 46% occurring once; the ten biggest clones make up around 18%. Sample: blood. Receptor source: an elderly man in good health.

This clonotype was counted a few times. This sequence joins TRBV20-1 and TRBJ2-7; the D is unclear. Germline CDR1 DFQATT, CDR2 SNEGSKA (reference sequence). CDR3 length: 14 amino acids. Trimming left V 5 bases short and J 0 bases short, with 14 bases between. In nucleotides, the CDR3 is TGCAGTGCTTCCAAGGAGCTTAGCTCCTACGAGCAGTACTTC. Its protein product is CSASKELSSYEQYF.

The genes are TRBV12-3 or TRBV12-4 and TRBJ2-1; D remains ambiguous. The V and J ends lost 8 bases and 6 bases respectively, with 17 bases between them. This CDR3 spans 14 amino acids. The CDR3 sequence is CASVSRSLVNEQFF. The CDR3, as DNA: TGTGCCAGCGTTAGTCGATCTTTGGTCAATGAGCAGTTCTTC.

This clonotype was observed a few times. V gene TRBV24-1 combines with J gene TRBJ2-3, with D possibly being TRBD1 (6 bases). V was pared by 3 bases and J by 6 bases, with 12 bases between. The CDR3 is 14 amino acids. Looked up from germline, CDR1 is KGHDR and CDR2 is SFDVKD. CDR3 loop: CATSDVNRADTQYF. In DNA form, the CDR3 reads TGTGCCACCAGTGATGTTAACAGGGCGGATACGCAGTATTTT.